This T cell receptor (beta chain) was captured in a study of yellow fever vaccine responses in identical twins. Each CDR3 protein gets one entry after TCRdb re-called the RT-PCR reads with MiXCR. In total, the table holds 70 to 95 distinct CDR3 sequences. The source material was T cells from blood (PBMCs), unsorted or a sorted subset (not recorded which), sampled before or after yellow fever vaccination (not recorded which). The receptors stem from a woman aged 18-29 years who received the yellow fever vaccine.

This chain connects TRBV10-1 to TRBJ2-1, with 11 bases fitting TRBD2. V was clipped by 6 bases and J by 8 bases; unmatched bases: 15. Germline V lookup: CDR1 WNHNN, CDR2 SYGVQD (reference sequence). The CDR3 runs 17 residues. The CDR3 DNA is TGCGCCAGCAGCCAGAAAAGGACTAGCGGGCCACTACATGAGCAGTTCTTC. This codes for CASSQKRTSGPLHEQFF.